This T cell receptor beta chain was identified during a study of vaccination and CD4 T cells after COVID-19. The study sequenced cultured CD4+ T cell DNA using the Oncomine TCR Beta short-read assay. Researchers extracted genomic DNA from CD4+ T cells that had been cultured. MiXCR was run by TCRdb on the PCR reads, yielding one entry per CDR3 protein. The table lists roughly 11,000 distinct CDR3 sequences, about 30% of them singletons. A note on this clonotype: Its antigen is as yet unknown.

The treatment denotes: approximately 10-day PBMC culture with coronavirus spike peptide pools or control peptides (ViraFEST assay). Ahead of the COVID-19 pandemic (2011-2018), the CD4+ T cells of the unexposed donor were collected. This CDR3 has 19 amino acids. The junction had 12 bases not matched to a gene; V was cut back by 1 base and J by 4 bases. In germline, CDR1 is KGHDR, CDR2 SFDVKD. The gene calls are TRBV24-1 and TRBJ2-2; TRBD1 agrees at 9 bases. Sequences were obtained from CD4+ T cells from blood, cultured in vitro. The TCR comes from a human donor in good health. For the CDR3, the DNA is TGTGCCACCAGTGATTTACGGACAGGGGTGATTTGGGGCACCGGGGAGCTGTTTTTT. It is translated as CATSDLRTGVIWGTGELFF.